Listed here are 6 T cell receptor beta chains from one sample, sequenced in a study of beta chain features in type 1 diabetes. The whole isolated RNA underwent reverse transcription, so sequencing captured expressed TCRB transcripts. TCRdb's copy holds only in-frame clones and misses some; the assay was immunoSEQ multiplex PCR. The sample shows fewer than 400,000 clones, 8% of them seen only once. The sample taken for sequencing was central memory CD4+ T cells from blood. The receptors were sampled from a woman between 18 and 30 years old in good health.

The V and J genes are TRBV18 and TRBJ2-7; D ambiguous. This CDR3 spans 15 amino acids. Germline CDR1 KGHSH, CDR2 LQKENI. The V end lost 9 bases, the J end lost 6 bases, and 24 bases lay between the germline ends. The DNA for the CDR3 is TGTGCCAGTCAACCATCTGGCGGACCCTCCCTCGAGCAGTACTTC. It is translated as CASQPSGGPSLEQYF. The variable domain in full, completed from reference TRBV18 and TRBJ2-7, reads NAGVMQNPRHLVRRRGQEARLRCSPMKGHSHVYWYRQLPEEGLKFMVYLQKENIIDESGMPKERFSAEFPKEGPSILRIQQVVRGDSAAYFCASQPSGGPSLEQYFGPGTRLTVT.

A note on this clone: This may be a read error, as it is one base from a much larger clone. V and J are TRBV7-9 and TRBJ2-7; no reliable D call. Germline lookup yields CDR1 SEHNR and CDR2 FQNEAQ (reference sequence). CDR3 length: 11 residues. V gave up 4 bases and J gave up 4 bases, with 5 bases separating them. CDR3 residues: CASSSPYEQYF. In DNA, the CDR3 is TGTGCCAGCAGCTCCCCTTACGAGCAGTACTTC.

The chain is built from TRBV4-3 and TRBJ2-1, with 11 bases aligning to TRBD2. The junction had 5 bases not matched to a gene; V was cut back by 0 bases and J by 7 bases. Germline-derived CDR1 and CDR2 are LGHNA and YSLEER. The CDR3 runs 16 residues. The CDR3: CASSQDIAGGGNEQFF. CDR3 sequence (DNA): TGCGCCAGCAGCCAAGATATAGCGGGAGGGGGTAATGAGCAGTTCTTC.

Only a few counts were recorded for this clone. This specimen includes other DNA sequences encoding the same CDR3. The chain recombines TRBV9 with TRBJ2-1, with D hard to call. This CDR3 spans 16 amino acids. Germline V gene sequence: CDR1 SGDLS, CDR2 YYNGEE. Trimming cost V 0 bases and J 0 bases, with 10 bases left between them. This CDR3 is CASSVGAGTSYNEQFF. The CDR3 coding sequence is TGTGCCAGCAGCGTAGGAGCCGGCACCTCCTACAATGAGCAGTTCTTC.

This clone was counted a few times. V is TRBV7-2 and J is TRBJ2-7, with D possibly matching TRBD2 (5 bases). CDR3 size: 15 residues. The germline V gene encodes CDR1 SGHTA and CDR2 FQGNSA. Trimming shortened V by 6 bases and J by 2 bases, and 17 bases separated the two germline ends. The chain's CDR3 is CASRVARASPYEQYF. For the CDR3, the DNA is TGTGCCAGCAGGGTAGCGAGGGCCAGCCCCTACGAGCAGTACTTC.

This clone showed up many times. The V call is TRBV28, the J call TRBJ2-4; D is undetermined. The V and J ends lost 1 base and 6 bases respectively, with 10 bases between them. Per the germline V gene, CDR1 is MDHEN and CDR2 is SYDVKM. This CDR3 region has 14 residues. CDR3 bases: TGTGCCAGCAGTTTATCCAGCAACCTAAACATTCAGTACTTC. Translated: CASSLSSNLNIQYF.